This T cell receptor (beta chain) was recovered during a study of control samples from healthy donors and cancer patients. Libraries were prepared by immunoSEQ multiplex PCR; TCRdb keeps only in-frame clonotypes and omits some of them. Of about 150,000 clones detected, 92% appear once; the ten largest clones hold approximately 0.7%. The CDR3 has 13 residues. Germline CDR1 is SGHVS and CDR2 is FQNEAQ. Trimming cost V 1 base and J 5 bases, with 7 bases left between them. The chain carries TRBV7-8 and TRBJ2-3; D uncertain. The source material was blood. The TCR originated in a woman between 25 and 40 years old in good health. CDR3 in amino acids: CASSLVLGDTQYF. For the CDR3, the DNA is TGTGCCAGCAGCTTAGTCCTAGGAGATACGCAGTATTTT.